These T cell receptor beta chains were read from a single sample in a study of blood T cells in healthy people across ages. Via MiXCR, TCRdb re-called the 5' RACE reads, giving one row per CDR3 protein. The sample carries under 1,000,000 distinct CDR3 sequences, less than 60% recorded once. Material: blood. Receptors originate from a man older than 75 in good health. Each CDR3 is given with its conserved first and last residue. The D gene is left open where the match is weak. Clone size is not always given. Where it is, it says once, few, many or a class for expanded clones.

TRBV10-3	-	TRBD1	TRBJ1-2	13	TGTGCCATCAGTGAGGATGGACAGGGTGGCTACACCTTC	CAISEDGQGGYTF
TRBV2	-	-	TRBJ2-5	14	TGTGCCAGCAGCCGGGACGCCCCCCAAGAGACCCAGTACTTC	CASSRDAPQETQYF
TRBV4-2	-	-	TRBJ2-3	16	TGTGCCAGCAGCCAAGATGATAGCGAAGCCACAGATACGCAGTATTTT	CASSQDDSEATDTQYF
TRBV20-1	-	-	TRBJ1-4	14	TGCAGTGCTAGAGATGCAGGGGTGCCTGAAAAACTGTTTTTT	CSARDAGVPEKLFF
TRBV6-2/TRBV6-3	-	-	TRBJ2-5	13	TGTGCCAGCCGTATGGAGGGGCAAGAGACCCAGTACTTC	CASRMEGQETQYF
TRBV20-1	-	TRBD2	TRBJ2-1	16	TGCAGTGCCAGAGCCCTACTAGCGGGGAAATACAATGAGCAGTTCTTC	CSARALLAGKYNEQFF
TRBV6-1	-	TRBD2	TRBJ2-1	15	TGTGCCAGTGGACTAGCGGGACCCTCCTACAATGAGCAGTTCTTC	CASGLAGPSYNEQFF
TRBV20-1	many	-	TRBJ1-1	13	TGCAGTGCTCAACGGAAACAGGGTACTGAAGCTTTCTTT	CSAQRKQGTEAFF
TRBV12-3/TRBV12-4	-	-	TRBJ2-5	13	TGTGCCAGCAGTGTATACCCCCAAGAGACCCAGTACTTC	CASSVYPQETQYF
TRBV7-3	few	TRBD1	TRBJ1-2	15	TGTGCCAGCAGCCCGGGGACAGGGGAGGCTGGCGGCTACACCTTC	CASSPGTGEAGGYTF
TRBV10-3	-	-	TRBJ2-3	14	TGTGCCATCAGTGCGCGAGGGGCGGCAGATACGCAGTATTTT	CAISARGAADTQYF
TRBV3-1	few	TRBD1	TRBJ2-1	14	TGTGCCAGCAGCCATTCACCTGACAGGGATGAGCAGTTCTTC	CASSHSPDRDEQFF
TRBV12-3/TRBV12-4	once	-	TRBJ1-5	11	TGTGCCAGCAGCTCCACCCTTAACCAGCATTTT	CASSSTLNQHF
TRBV4-2	-	-	TRBJ1-2	16	TGTGCCAGCAGCCAAGAAATGGGACCTATAGGATATGGCTACACCTTC	CASSQEMGPIGYGYTF
TRBV20-1	-	-	TRBJ1-2	13	TGCAGTGCTGGACAAGGGATCGTCTATGGCTACACCTTC	CSAGQGIVYGYTF
TRBV3-1	-	-	TRBJ2-7	11	TGTGCCAGCAGCCGGTTCAATGAGCAGTACTTC	CASSRFNEQYF
TRBV14	few	TRBD1	TRBJ2-7	14	TGTGCCAGCAGTTACGGACAGGGACCGTACGAGCAGTACTTC	CASSYGQGPYEQYF
TRBV5-1	-	-	TRBJ2-7	15	TGCGCCAGCAGCACTAAGGGGGAGGGGCACTACGAGCAGTACTTC	CASSTKGEGHYEQYF
TRBV12-3/TRBV12-4	many	TRBD1	TRBJ2-5	13	TGTGCCAGCAGCCTCCAGGGGGCGCGGACCCAGTACTTC	CASSLQGARTQYF
TRBV7-2	few	-	TRBJ1-1	15	TGTGCCAGCAGAAAGGAAGGGGGAGGGGACACTGAAGCTTTCTTT	CASRKEGGGDTEAFF
TRBV5-1	many	-	TRBJ2-1	15	TGCGCCAGTTCAATGGGCGGGTACGCCTACAATGAGCAGTTCTTC	CASSMGGYAYNEQFF
TRBV14	-	-	TRBJ2-3	16	TGTGCCAGCAGCCAAGATTGGGCAATACGGACAGATACGCAGTATTTT	CASSQDWAIRTDTQYF
TRBV18	-	TRBD1	TRBJ2-5	17	TGTGCCAGCTCACTCTCTCCGGGACAGGGGCCGCAAGAGACCCAGTACTTC	CASSLSPGQGPQETQYF
TRBV6-6	-	-	TRBJ1-4	13	TGTGCCGGCAGAAACAGGAGTAATGAAAAACTGTTTTTT	CAGRNRSNEKLFF
TRBV7-2	-	-	TRBJ2-2	18	TGTGCCAGCAGCCCAGAAGGGGCAGGGAAGTATTATCCCGGGGAGCTGTTTTTT	CASSPEGAGKYYPGELFF
TRBV30	-	-	TRBJ2-3	12	TGTGCCTGGAGCCCCGACACGGATACGCAGTATTTT	CAWSPDTDTQYF
TRBV20-1	-	TRBD1	TRBJ2-1	15	TGCAGTGCCGTTCCCGGGACAGATCCTATGGATGAGCAGTTCTTC	CSAVPGTDPMDEQFF
TRBV20-1	once	-	TRBJ1-5	13	TGCAGTGCTAGCGGCAGGAGCAATCAGCCCCAGCATTTT	CSASGRSNQPQHF
TRBV10-3	few	-	TRBJ2-5	13	TGTGCCATCAGGGTTGACGGGAGAAGTGAGCAGTACTTC	CAIRVDGRSEQYF
TRBV20-1	many	TRBD2	TRBJ2-7	13	TGCAGTGCCGGGACTAGCGGGGGCTACGAGCAGTACTTC	CSAGTSGGYEQYF
TRBV20-1	-	TRBD1	TRBJ2-3	15	TGCAGTGCTAGACCCAGACAGGGGAGGACAGATACGCAGTATTTT	CSARPRQGRTDTQYF
TRBV20-1	-	-	TRBJ2-3	15	TGCAGTGCTGGAGGCGGTGCCGACATTACAGATACGCAGTATTTT	CSAGGGADITDTQYF
TRBV3-1	-	-	TRBJ1-5	15	TGTGCCAGCAGCCCCTCCAGGGCGGGGAATCAGCCCCAGCATTTT	CASSPSRAGNQPQHF
TRBV6-5	-	-	TRBJ2-5	16	TGTGCCAGCAGTAACTTGGCAGGGGCTCGGTCGGAGACCCAGTACTTC	CASSNLAGARSETQYF
TRBV7-3	few	TRBD1	TRBJ2-5	14	TGTGCCAGCAGCGCGACAGGGGACGAAGAGACCCAGTACTTC	CASSATGDEETQYF
TRBV28	-	TRBD1	TRBJ1-5	15	TGTGCCAGCAGATTAGCGACAGGGGACAATCAGCCCCAGCATTTT	CASRLATGDNQPQHF
TRBV20-1	-	-	TRBJ1-5	15	TGCAGTGCTAGAGAACCGGACAGAGGGAATCAGCCCCAGCATTTT	CSAREPDRGNQPQHF
TRBV12-3/TRBV12-4	few	TRBD2	TRBJ2-3	17	TGTGCCAGCAGTGACAATACCGGGACTAGCGCTAGAGATACGCAGTATTTT	CASSDNTGTSARDTQYF
TRBV30	few	TRBD1	TRBJ1-2	15	TGTGCTGTATACCGGGACAGGGCAAAAAACTATGGCTACACCTTC	CAVYRDRAKNYGYTF
TRBV29-1	-	-	TRBJ2-1	15	TGCAGCGTCCACCGGGACTTCAGCTCCTACAATGAGCAGTTCTTC	CSVHRDFSSYNEQFF
TRBV5-5	few	-	TRBJ2-5	14	TGTGCCAGCAGCCTAGGGTCAACCGGGGAGACCCAGTACTTC	CASSLGSTGETQYF
TRBV27	-	-	TRBJ2-7	16	TGTGCCAGCAGCCCCGATTTAGGGGGACGGTTATACGAGCAGTACTTC	CASSPDLGGRLYEQYF